This T cell receptor beta chain derives from a study of blood T cell repertoires in COVID-19. Assay: immunoSEQ multiplex PCR; the TCRdb copy retains only in-frame clones and omits some. The data show 35,000 to 50,000 clones, around 80% seen once. V was pared by 2 bases and J by 3 bases, with 15 bases of the junction left unmatched. In germline, CDR1 is SGHNT, CDR2 YENEEA. This CDR3 spans 18 amino acids. The sequenced sample consisted of peripheral blood. The source is a man aged 55 to 69 in a cohort sampled during active COVID-19. The rearrangement links TRBV11-3 to TRBJ2-7, with TRBD1 matching over 8 bases. For the CDR3, the DNA is TGTGCCAGCAGCTTACGGGGTCAGGGACAGGCGACTTACTACGAGCAGTACTTC. Amino acid sequence: CASSLRGQGQATYYEQYF.